This TCR beta chain was found in a study of human T cells and chemical hapten exposure. CDR3 length: 17 amino acids. With V trimmed by 4 bases and J by 3 bases, 10 bases remained unmatched. In germline, CDR1 is MNHEY, CDR2 SVGAGI. Using its own MiXCR run on the RACE reads, TCRdb lists one record per CDR3 protein. The repertoire consists of roughly 120,000 distinct CDR3 sequences, with roughly 10% occurring once and the leading ten covering about 3.1%. Time point reported: patch test 2, 6 weeks after DPC sensitization. Sample treatment: therapeutic diphenylcyclopropenone sensitization with weekly scalp DPC. This clonotype was counted many times.

Specimen: whole blood, collected in connection with sensitization to the hapten diphenylcyclopropenone (DPC). This chain joins TRBV6-5 and TRBJ2-7; TRBD2 agrees at 12 bases. The receptor comes from a woman between 40 and 50 years old with alopecia areata. Some clones in this sample may be carry-over from other donors' samples. The CDR3 here is CASSSSGQTSGGYEQYF. The CDR3 DNA sequence: TGTGCCAGCAGTTCCTCGGGGCAGACTAGCGGGGGCTACGAGCAGTACTTC.